This TCR beta chain was sequenced in a study of glioma-infiltrating T cells (TCRdb year 2016). Regarding the study in general: TCR alpha- and beta-chain repertoires were sequenced from glioma tissue, non-neoplastic brain tissue and matched peripheral blood mononuclear cells. To measure divergence between tissue and blood T-cell populations, each tissue-infiltrating repertoire was compared with the peripheral blood repertoire of the same patient. The paired cohort was made up of three low-grade glioma patients, about 8 primary glioblastoma patients and three non-glioma patients who contributed non-neoplastic brain tissue. What the work shows at the level of the full study, not this receptor alone: Tissue and blood shared very few CDR3 sequences, a result attributed to high CDR3 diversity and limited sampling. The group comparisons were based on small numbers of patients: three non-neoplastic, three low-grade glioma and roughly eight glioblastoma patients. VJ-independent divergence between tissue and blood was found to be below expectation in non-neoplastic patients but above expectation in all gliomas, particularly low-grade gliomas.

TCR alpha and beta CDR3 regions were amplified with the iRepertoire nested amplicon-rescue multiplex PCR (arm-PCR) platform from RNA. The input for one-step reverse transcription and amplification was roughly 85-400 ng of tissue mRNA or PBMC total RNA. Following bead purification, Illumina adapters were added by a secondary multiplex PCR, and libraries between 200 and 400 bp were gel-purified. The libraries contained internal 6-nucleotide barcodes that were used for demultiplexing. The libraries were sequenced on an Illumina MiSeq using 2x220 or 2x250 nucleotide paired-end reads. Processing in the source paper ran as follows. FLASH 1.2.11 was used to merge paired reads, and BWA-MEM then aligned the reads to the GRCh37 human genome before TRA and TRB reads were extracted. An IMGT-derived reference of cassette sequences and CDR3 motifs, with pseudogenes included, was used for V and J assignment. Three-frame translation of reads was performed, and productive CDR3s were defined as those with a C...FGXG motif and no stop codons. Unique combinations of V-J cassette pair and CDR3 amino acid sequence were defined as clonotypes. Hamming distance filtering was applied to reads, with thresholds set by the sequence error rate of each sample in mapped regions. The public reads were reprocessed in TCRdb via fastp at Q25 and MiXCR, keeping in-frame beta chains. Under each unique CDR3 protein, matching rows form one entry showing the most common genes and DNA. These V and J calls are TCRdb output, not the study's own analysis. Recorded for this sample are about 180,000 distinct CDR3 sequences; roughly two fifths of them occurred a single time. Of the sample, 5.2% falls within the top ten clones.

With regard to this clonotype: Its antigen is still unknown. There are no base qualities to consult, and no much larger clone falls within one base.

The V end loses 6 bases and the J end loses 4 bases, and a stretch of 18 bases separates them. From its cysteine to its phenylalanine, the CDR3 spans 14 amino acids. CDR3 DNA is the only sequence kept; it has 42 bases, read in frame from the first base. The germline V gene (reference sequence) sets CDR1 to DFQATT and CDR2 to SNEGSKA. The chain is assembled from TRBV20-1 and TRBJ1-2; confidence is insufficient to name the D gene. The specimen sequenced was glioma tissue, nonneoplastic brain tissue, or PBMCs (not recorded which). The TCR was taken from a human donor with low-grade glioma or glioblastoma, undergoing nonglioma brain surgery, or in good health (not recorded which). This receptor carries the CDR3 CSAERLSFRYGYTF. The DNA reads as follows: TGCAGTGCAGAAAGGCTAAGTTTCCGCTATGGCTACACCTTC.